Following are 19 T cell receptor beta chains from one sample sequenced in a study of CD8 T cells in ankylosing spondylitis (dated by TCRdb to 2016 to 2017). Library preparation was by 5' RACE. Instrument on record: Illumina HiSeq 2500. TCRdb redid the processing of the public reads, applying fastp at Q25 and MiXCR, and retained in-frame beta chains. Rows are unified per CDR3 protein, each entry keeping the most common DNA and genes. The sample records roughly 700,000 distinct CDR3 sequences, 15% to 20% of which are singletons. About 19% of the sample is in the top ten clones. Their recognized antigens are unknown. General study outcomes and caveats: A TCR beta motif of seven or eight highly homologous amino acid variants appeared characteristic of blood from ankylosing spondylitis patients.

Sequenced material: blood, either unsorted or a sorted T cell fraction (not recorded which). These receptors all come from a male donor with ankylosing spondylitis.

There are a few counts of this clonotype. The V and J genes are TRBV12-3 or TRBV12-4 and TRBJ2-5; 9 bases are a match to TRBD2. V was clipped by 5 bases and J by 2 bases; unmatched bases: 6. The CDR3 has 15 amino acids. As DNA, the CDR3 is TGTGCCAGCAGTCCCCTAGCGGGGAAACAAGAGACCCAGTACTTC. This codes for CASSPLAGKQETQYF.

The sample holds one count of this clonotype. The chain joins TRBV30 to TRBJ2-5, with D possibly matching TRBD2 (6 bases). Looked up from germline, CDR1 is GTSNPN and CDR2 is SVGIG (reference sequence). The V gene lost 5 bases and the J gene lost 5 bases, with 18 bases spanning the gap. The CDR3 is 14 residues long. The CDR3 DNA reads TGTGCCTGGTTTAATGGGAAGGGGAGGGAGACCCAGTACTTC. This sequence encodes CAWFNGKGRETQYF.

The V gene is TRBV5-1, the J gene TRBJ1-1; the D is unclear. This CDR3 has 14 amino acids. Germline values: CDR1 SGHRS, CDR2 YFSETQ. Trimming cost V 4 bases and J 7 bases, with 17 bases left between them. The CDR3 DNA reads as TGCGCCAGCAGCCTTTCATCCGTGGATGATGAAGCTTTCTTT. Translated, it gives CASSLSSVDDEAFF.

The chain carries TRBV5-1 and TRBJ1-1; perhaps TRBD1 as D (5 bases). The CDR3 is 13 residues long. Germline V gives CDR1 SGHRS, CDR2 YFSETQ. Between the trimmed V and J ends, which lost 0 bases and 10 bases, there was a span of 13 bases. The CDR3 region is CASSLEEGRGAFF. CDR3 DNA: TGCGCCAGCAGCTTGGAAGAGGGGCGAGGAGCTTTCTTT. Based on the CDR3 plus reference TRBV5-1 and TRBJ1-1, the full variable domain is KAGVTQTPRYLIKTRGQQVTLSCSPISGHRSVSWYQQTPGQGLQFLFEYFSETQRNKGNFPGRFSGRQFSNSRSEMNVSTLELGDSALYLCASSLEEGRGAFFGQGTRLTVV.

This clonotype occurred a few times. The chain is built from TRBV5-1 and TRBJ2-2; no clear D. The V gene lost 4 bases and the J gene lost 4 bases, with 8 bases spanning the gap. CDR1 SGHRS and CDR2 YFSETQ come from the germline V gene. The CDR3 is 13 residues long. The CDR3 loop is CASSPSATGELFF. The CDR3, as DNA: TGCGCCAGCAGCCCGTCTGCCACCGGGGAGCTGTTTTTT.

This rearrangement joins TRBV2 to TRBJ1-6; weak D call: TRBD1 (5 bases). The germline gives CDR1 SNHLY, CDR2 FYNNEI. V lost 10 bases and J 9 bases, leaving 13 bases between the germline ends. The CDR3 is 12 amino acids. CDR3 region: CATRTFLSPLHF. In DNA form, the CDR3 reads TGTGCCACCAGGACATTCCTTTCACCCCTCCACTTT. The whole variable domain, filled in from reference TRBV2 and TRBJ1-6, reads EPEVTQTPSHQVTQMGQEVILRCVPISNHLYFYWYRQILGQKVEFLVSFYNNEISEKSEIFDDQFSVERPDGSNFTLKIRSTKLEDSAMYFCATRTFLSPLHFGNGTRLTVT.

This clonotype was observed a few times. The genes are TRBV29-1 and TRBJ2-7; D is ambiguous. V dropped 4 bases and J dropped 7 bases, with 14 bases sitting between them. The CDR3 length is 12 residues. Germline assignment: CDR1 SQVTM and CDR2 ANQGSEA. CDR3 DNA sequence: TGCAGCGTTGTAGGCCAGGCGAGGGAGCAGTACTTC. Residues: CSVVGQAREQYF.

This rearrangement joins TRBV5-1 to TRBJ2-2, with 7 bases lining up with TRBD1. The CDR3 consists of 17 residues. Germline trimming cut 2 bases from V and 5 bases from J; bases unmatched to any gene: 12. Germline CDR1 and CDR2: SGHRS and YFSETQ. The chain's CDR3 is CASSFRGQTGNTGELFF. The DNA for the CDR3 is TGCGCCAGCAGCTTCCGCGGCCAGACAGGGAATACCGGGGAGCTGTTTTTT.

CDR3 DNA: TGCAGCGTTGTGGTGCTTGACACCCTCACGGATGAGCAGTACTTC. It encodes CSVVVLDTLTDEQYF. The chain joins TRBV29-1 to TRBJ2-7; D remains ambiguous. V gave up 4 bases and J gave up 7 bases, with 23 bases separating them. Per the germline V gene, CDR1 is SQVTM and CDR2 is ANQGSEA. The CDR3 has 15 residues.

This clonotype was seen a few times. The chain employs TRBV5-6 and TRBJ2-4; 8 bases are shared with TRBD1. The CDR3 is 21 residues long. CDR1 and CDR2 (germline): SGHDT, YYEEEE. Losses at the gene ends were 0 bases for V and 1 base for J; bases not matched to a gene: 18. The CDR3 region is CASSLGSVRGPLLAAKNIQYF. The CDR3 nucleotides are TGTGCCAGCAGCTTGGGGTCTGTCAGGGGGCCGTTGTTAGCTGCCAAAAACATTCAGTACTTC.

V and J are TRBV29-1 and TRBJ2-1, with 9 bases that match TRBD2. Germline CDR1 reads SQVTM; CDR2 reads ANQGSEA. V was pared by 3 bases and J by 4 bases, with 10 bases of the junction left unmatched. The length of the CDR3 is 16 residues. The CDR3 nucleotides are TGCAGCGTTGAGGGGGGACTAGCATCAGAGTACAATGAGCAGTTCTTC. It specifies CSVEGGLASEYNEQFF.

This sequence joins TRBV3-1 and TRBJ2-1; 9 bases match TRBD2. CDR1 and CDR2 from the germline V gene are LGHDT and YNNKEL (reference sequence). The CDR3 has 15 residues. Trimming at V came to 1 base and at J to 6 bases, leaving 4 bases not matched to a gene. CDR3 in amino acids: CASSQGSSGGNEQFF. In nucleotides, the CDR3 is TGTGCCAGCAGCCAAGGGAGTAGCGGGGGCAATGAGCAGTTCTTC.

CDR3 region: CASSLRTSGSEQYF. In DNA form, the CDR3 reads TGTGCCAGCAGCCTGCGGACTAGCGGGAGCGAGCAGTACTTC. The chain links TRBV9 to TRBJ2-7, with 13 nucleotides matching TRBD2. Germline trimming cut 4 bases from V and 6 bases from J; bases unmatched to any gene: 4. Germline V gene lookup returns CDR1 SGDLS and CDR2 YYNGEE. The CDR3 is 14 residues long. The variable domain in full, completed from reference TRBV9 and TRBJ2-7, reads DSGVTQTPKHLITATGQRVTLRCSPRSGDLSVYWYQQSLDQGLQFLIQYYNGEERAKGNILERFSAQQFPDLHSELNLSSLELGDSALYFCASSLRTSGSEQYFGPGTRLTVT.

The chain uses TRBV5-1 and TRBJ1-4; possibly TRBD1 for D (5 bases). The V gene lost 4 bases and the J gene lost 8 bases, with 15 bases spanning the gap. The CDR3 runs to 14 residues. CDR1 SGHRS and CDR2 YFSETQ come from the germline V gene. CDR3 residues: CASSPGTLREKLFF. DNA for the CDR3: TGCGCCAGCAGCCCCGGGACTTTAAGGGAAAAACTGTTTTTT. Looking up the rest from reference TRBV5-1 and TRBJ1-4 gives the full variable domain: KAGVTQTPRYLIKTRGQQVTLSCSPISGHRSVSWYQQTPGQGLQFLFEYFSETQRNKGNFPGRFSGRQFSNSRSEMNVSTLELGDSALYLCASSPGTLREKLFFGSGTQLSVL.

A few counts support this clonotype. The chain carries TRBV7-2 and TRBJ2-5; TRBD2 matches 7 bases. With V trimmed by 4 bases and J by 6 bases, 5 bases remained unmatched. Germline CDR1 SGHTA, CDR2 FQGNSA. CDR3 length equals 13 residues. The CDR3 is CASSYSGDKTQYF. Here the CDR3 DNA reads TGTGCCAGCAGCTACAGCGGGGATAAGACCCAGTACTTC.

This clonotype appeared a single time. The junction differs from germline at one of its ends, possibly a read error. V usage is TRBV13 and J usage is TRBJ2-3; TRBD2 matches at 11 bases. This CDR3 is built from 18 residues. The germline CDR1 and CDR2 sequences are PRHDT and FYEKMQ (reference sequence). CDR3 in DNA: TGTGCCTGCAGCCGCCGACTAGCGGGGCCTCGGGGCACAGATACGCAGTATTTT. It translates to CACSRRLAGPRGTDTQYF.

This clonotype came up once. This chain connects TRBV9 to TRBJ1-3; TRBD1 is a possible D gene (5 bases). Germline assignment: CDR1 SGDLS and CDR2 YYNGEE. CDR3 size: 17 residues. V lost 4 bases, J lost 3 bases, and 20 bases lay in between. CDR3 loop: CASSPSSWGRIGNTIYF. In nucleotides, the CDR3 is TGTGCCAGCAGCCCGAGTTCATGGGGGAGGATTGGAAACACCATATATTTT.

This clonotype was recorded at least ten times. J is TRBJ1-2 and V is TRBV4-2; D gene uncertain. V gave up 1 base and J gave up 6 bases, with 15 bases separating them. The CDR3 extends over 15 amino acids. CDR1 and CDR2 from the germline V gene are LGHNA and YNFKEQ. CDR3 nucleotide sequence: TGTGCCAGCAGCCAAGCCCTAGGCGGCCCTGATGGCTACACCTTC. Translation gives CASSQALGGPDGYTF.

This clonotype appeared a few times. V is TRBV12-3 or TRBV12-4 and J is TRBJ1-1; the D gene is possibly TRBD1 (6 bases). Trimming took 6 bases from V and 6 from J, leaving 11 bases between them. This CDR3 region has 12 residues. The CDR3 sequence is CASSRRQAEAFF. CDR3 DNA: TGTGCCAGCAGCAGAAGACAGGCTGAAGCTTTCTTT.